This TCR beta chain appears in the sequencing data of a study of blood T cell repertoires in COVID-19 (dated by TCRdb to between 2020 and 2021). At the level of the whole study: Collaborator samples came from the United States, Italy and Spain and covered acute and convalescent phases of COVID-19. The samples were drawn from two sources: the first 160 participants of the ongoing ImmuneRACE study, and about 1,300 subjects contributed by 6 global collaborators. Where available, HLA class I and class II types were obtained from metadata supplied by the sample provider rather than from assay-based typing. Sample metadata almost always included a de-identified subject ID, COVID-19 status, age in years and sex. Subjects who had been exposed to COVID-19, were actively infected with it, or had recovered from it provided the deeply sampled blood TCRbeta repertoires that made up the dataset. The prospective study material was composed of cDNA or gDNA derived from T cells, B-cell-depleted T cells, or PBMCs. The repertoires were released in a freely available public database meant as a resource for research on the immune response to SARS-CoV-2.

Participants in the prospective study were enrolled through a virtual design, were aged roughly 18 to 100 years, and lived in roughly 25 United States geographic areas. To assign participants to cohorts, the prospective study relied on clinical history that participants themselves reported in a screening survey and a study questionnaire. For ImmuneRACE Cohort 3, a participant was defined as recovered based on two consecutive negative NP/OP PCR tests, clearance by a healthcare professional, or resolution of symptoms. Each participant in the prospective study had whole blood, serum and a nasopharyngeal or oropharyngeal swab collected by mobile phlebotomists. Prospective study participants could optionally give additional blood draws and questionnaires over an approximately two-month period. Blood samples from the prospective study were shipped frozen or at room temperature prior to DNA extraction.

The germline V gene provides CDR1 MNHEY and CDR2 SVGEGT. The junction shows trimming of 6 bases on V and 0 bases on J, plus 14 bases between the germline ends. From cysteine to phenylalanine, the CDR3 is 15 amino acids long. The CDR3 DNA has 45 bases and is translated from base 1. Note on this clone: No antigen is known for it. No per-base quality is available; no much larger clone lies one base away.

TCRbeta CDR3 regions were amplified from genomic DNA by means of the immunoSEQ Assay, a bias-controlled multiplex PCR. Per the original workflow: The number of nucleated cells in each sample was estimated by amplification of reference gene primers within the assay. To quantify the absolute abundance of each unique TCRbeta CDR3 rearrangement, sequence reads were collapsed and filtered. For each sample, productive Simpson clonality was calculated as the square root of Simpson's diversity index over productive rearrangements. The source is immuneACCESS, and TCRdb retained only in-frame sequences with V and J called. Part of the clones is not carried over; for the studies checked, unresolved V genes explain less than half of this, and the remainder is unexplained. D and trimming come from the DNA, and the V and J calls and clone size come from that table. For this sample there are roughly 270,000 clones; 85% appear just once. The ten largest clones add up to around 2.5% of the sample.

The study at large found these results: How much clinical and demographic metadata was included differed by source and by participant, and the metadata was provided uncurated.

The specimen was PBMCs or T cells enriched from blood (not recorded which). The TCR sequence derives from a woman aged 50 to 65 who had recovered from COVID-19. The V and J genes are TRBV6-2 or TRBV6-3 and TRBJ1-2; no confident D gene assignment can be made. The DNA is as follows: TGTGCCAGCAGCGACCCCGGGATAACTAACTATGGCTACACCTTC. Its coded protein is CASSDPGITNYGYTF.